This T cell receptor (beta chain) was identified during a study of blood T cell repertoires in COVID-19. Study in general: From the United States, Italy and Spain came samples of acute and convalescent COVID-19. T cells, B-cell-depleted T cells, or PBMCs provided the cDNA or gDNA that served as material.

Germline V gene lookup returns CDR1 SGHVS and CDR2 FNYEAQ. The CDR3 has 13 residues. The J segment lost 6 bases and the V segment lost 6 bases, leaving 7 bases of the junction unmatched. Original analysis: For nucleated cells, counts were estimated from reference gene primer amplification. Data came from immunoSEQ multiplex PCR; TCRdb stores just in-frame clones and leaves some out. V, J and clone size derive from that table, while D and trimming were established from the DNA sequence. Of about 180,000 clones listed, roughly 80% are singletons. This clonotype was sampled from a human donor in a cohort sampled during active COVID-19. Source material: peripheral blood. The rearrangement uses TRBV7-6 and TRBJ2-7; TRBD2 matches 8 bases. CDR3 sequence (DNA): TGTGCCAGCAGTCCTTTAGCGGGGAGCGAGCAGTACTTC. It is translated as CASSPLAGSEQYF.